This T cell receptor beta chain derives from a study of prognosis after radiotherapy for stage I lung cancer. Turning to the study itself: Approximately 15 patients had newly diagnosed primary stage I lung tumors, and about five had oligometastatic NSCLC after surgical resection of the primary tumor. Squamous cell carcinoma was diagnosed in roughly seven patients and adenocarcinoma in some 11.

The CDR3 is made up of 13 amino acids. Germline CDR1 and CDR2: LGHDT and YNNKEL (reference sequence). With 9 bases removed from V and 0 bases from J, the gap between germline ends came to 9 bases. Multiplex PCR, run in two rounds, amplified TCR beta CDR3 from genomic DNA. First-round PCR employed TRBV- and TRBJ-specific primers for each gene. TCRdb reprocessed the multiplex PCR reads via MiXCR and lists one record per CDR3 protein. The sample has fewer than 20,000 distinct CDR3 sequences; approximately 17% are singletons. A volume of about 5.5 milliliters of peripheral blood was collected by draw at each of two time points. Study-level points and caveats: After stereotactic body radiation therapy, median unique TCR clones were about 7,200, down from 9,500 to 11,000.

This clonotype qualifies as medium-sized (0.01 to 0.1%). Its antigen is unidentified. The sequence came from a donor over 45 with non-small cell lung cancer. Sequences were derived from PBMCs, sampled before or after stereotactic body radiation therapy (not recorded which). V is TRBV3-1 and J is TRBJ2-1; possibly TRBD1 or TRBD2 for D (5 bases each). CDR3 bases: TGTGCCAGACCAGGGAGCTCCTACAATGAGCAGTTCTTC. Translating gives CARPGSSYNEQFF.